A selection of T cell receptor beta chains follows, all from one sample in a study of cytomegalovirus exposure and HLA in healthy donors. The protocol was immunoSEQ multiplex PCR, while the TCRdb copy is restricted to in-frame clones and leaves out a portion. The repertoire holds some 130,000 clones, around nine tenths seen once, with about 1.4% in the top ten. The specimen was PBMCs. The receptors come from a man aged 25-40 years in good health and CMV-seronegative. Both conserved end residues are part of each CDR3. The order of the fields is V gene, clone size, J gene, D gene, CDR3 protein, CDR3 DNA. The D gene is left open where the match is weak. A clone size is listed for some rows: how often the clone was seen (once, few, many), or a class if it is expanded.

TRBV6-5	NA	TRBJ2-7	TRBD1	CASSLFGTGVYEQYF	TGTGCCAGCAGCCTCTTTGGGACAGGGGTCTACGAGCAGTACTTC
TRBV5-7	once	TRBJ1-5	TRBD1	CASRLTGDNQPQHF	TGTGCCAGCAGGCTGACAGGGGACAATCAGCCCCAGCATTTT
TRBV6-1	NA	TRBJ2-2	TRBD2	CASSATSGSPGELFF	TGTGCCAGCAGTGCCACTAGCGGGAGCCCCGGGGAGCTGTTTTTT
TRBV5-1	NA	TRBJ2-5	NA	CASNVRAIQETQYF	TGCGCCAGCAACGTGAGGGCGATACAAGAGACCCAGTACTTC
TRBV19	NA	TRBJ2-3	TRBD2	CASSTLAGGTDTQYF	TGTGCCAGTAGTACCTTAGCGGGCGGCACAGATACGCAGTATTTT
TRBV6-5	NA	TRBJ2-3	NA	CATRDSNTDTQYF	TGTGCCACCAGGGACTCTAACACAGATACGCAGTATTTT
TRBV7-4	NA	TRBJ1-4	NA	CASSLSRANEKLFF	TGTGCCAGCAGCTTATCCCGGGCTAATGAAAAACTGTTTTTT
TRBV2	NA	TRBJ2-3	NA	CASSGGGFTADTQYF	TGTGCCAGCAGTGGAGGCGGATTTACCGCAGATACGCAGTATTTT
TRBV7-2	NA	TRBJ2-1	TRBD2	CASTLTSGRFDEQFF	TGTGCCAGCACTTTAACTAGCGGGAGGTTCGATGAGCAGTTCTTC
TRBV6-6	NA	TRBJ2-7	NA	CASSYFEEQYF	TGTGCCAGCAGTTACTTCGAGGAGCAGTACTTC
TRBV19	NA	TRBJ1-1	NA	CASTGGMMDTEAFF	TGTGCCAGTACTGGGGGCATGATGGACACTGAAGCTTTCTTT
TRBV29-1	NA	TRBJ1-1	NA	CSVEMGAGSTEAFF	TGCAGCGTTGAAATGGGGGCCGGAAGCACTGAAGCTTTCTTT
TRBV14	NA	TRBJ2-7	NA	CASSQAFSYEQYF	TGTGCCAGCAGCCAAGCGTTCAGCTACGAGCAGTACTTC
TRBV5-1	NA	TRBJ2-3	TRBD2	CASSSGTSGRDSTWTQYF	TGCGCCAGCAGTTCAGGGACTAGCGGGAGAGATTCCACTTGGACGCAGTATTTT
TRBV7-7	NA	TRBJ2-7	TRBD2	CASSPGLAENAYEQYF	TGTGCCAGCAGCCCCGGACTAGCGGAAAATGCCTACGAGCAGTACTTC
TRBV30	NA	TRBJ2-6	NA	CAWRHSGQIFSGANVLTF	TGTGCCTGGAGGCATAGTGGACAGATTTTCTCTGGGGCCAACGTCCTGACTTTC
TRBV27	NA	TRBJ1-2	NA	CASRGGNNYGYTF	TGTGCCAGCAGGGGGGGGAATAACTATGGCTACACCTTC
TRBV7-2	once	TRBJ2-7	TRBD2	CASSPHGAGVSNEQYF	TGTGCCAGCAGCCCACATGGAGCGGGAGTCTCAAACGAGCAGTACTTC